The rows below give T cell receptor beta chains drawn from one sample of a study of OX40 agonist ivuxolimab in advanced cancers. Profiled with immunoSEQ multiplex PCR; TCRdb holds only in-frame clones, not every one. Of fewer than 50,000 clones in the sample, around 92% are singletons; the top ten hold roughly 16%. Sequences were derived from CD4+ or CD8+ T cells sorted from blood, sampled in a trial of the OX40 agonist ivuxolimab. These receptor sequences come from an adult with an advanced solid tumor such as melanoma, head and neck, liver or kidney cancer. Both conserved end residues are part of each CDR3. A D gene is named only where the DNA matches it firmly. Clone size is not always given. Where it is, it says once, few, many or a class for expanded clones.

d_gene	j_gene	abundance	v_gene	CDR3nt	CDR3aa
.	TRBJ1-1	.	TRBV27	TGTGCCACATACCCGGGGGCAGGTGTGAACACTGAAGCTTTCTTT	CATYPGAGVNTEAFF
.	TRBJ2-3	.	TRBV7-9	TGTGCCACCGCTCCGCGAGGATATACGCAGTATTTT	CATAPRGYTQYF
.	TRBJ2-1	.	TRBV9	TGTGCCAGCAGCGTGGACGGAATATACAATGAGCAGTTCTTC	CASSVDGIYNEQFF
.	TRBJ2-7	.	TRBV27	TGTGCCAGCAGCTGGGCTCAGGGGTCCTACGAGCAGTACTTC	CASSWAQGSYEQYF
.	TRBJ1-1	once	TRBV10-3	TGTGCCAGCGCCGCTGGGGAGTACACTGAAGCTTTCTTT	CASAAGEYTEAFF
TRBD1	TRBJ1-2	.	TRBV15	TGTGCCACCAGCAGTGGGGGACAGGGATTTTGGGGCTACACCTTC	CATSSGGQGFWGYTF
.	TRBJ1-3	.	TRBV6-1	TGTGCCAGCAGTGCCCGATCTGGGAGGGATAGAAACACCATATATTTT	CASSARSGRDRNTIYF
.	TRBJ1-1	.	TRBV9	TGTGCCAGCAGCGCCTCTACGGGTGGGAAAGCTTTCTTT	CASSASTGGKAFF
TRBD2	TRBJ2-1	few	TRBV7-9	TGTGCCAGCAGCGCCCTAGCGGAAAACTACAATGAGCAGTTCTTC	CASSALAENYNEQFF
.	TRBJ2-7	.	TRBV4-1	TGCGCCAGCAGCCTCCAAATCGGCTACGAGCAGTACTTC	CASSLQIGYEQYF
.	TRBJ1-1	.	TRBV9	TGTGCCAGCAGCGGACAGGTAAACACTGAAGCTTTCTTT	CASSGQVNTEAFF
.	TRBJ2-7	once	TRBV28	TGTGCCAGCAGTTTGACTCCCCGGGTCGAGCAGTACTTC	CASSLTPRVEQYF
.	TRBJ2-1	.	TRBV5-6	TGTGCCAGCAGCTTGGGAGGCAATGAGCAGTTCTTC	CASSLGGNEQFF
.	TRBJ1-2	once	TRBV5-8	TGTGCCAGCAGCTTTTCTGGTGTCCAGGTGTCAGGCTACACCTTC	CASSFSGVQVSGYTF
TRBD2	TRBJ2-1	.	TRBV7-8	TGTGCCAGCAGCTGGACTAGCGGACACTACAATGAGCAGTTCTTC	CASSWTSGHYNEQFF
TRBD2	TRBJ2-2	.	TRBV30	TGTGCCTGGAGTGAAGGACTAGCGGGAGTGGAAACCGGGGAGCTGTTTTTT	CAWSEGLAGVETGELFF
.	TRBJ2-2	.	TRBV4-1	TGCGCCAGCAGCCCCCTGGACAGTCCCACCGGGGAGCTGTTTTTT	CASSPLDSPTGELFF
TRBD1	TRBJ2-7	.	TRBV6-5	TGTGCCAGCAGTCCCGGGACAGGGGTCTACGAGCAGTACTTC	CASSPGTGVYEQYF
TRBD2	TRBJ2-2	.	TRBV4-1	TGCGCCAGCAGCCAAGGAGCGGGGGGGCTGGCCGGGGAGCTGTTTTTT	CASSQGAGGLAGELFF
TRBD2	TRBJ2-3	.	TRBV7-2	TGTGCCAGCAGCTGGATAGCGGGATACACAGATACGCAGTATTTT	CASSWIAGYTDTQYF
TRBD1	TRBJ2-7	.	TRBV18	TGTGCCAGCTCACCACCCCCCGGGACAGGGACCTACGAGCAGTACTTC	CASSPPPGTGTYEQYF
.	TRBJ1-1	.	TRBV7-3	TGTGCCAGCAGCTCAGAGGGGGGCGTCGGTACTGAAGCTTTCTTT	CASSSEGGVGTEAFF
TRBD1	TRBJ2-7	.	TRBV4-1	TGCGCCAGCAGCCAAACCGGGACAGGAAATTACGAGCAGTACTTC	CASSQTGTGNYEQYF
TRBD2	TRBJ2-3	.	TRBV7-9	TGTGCCAGCAGCCCCCTCCTAGCGGGAGTTGCGGATACGCAGTATTTT	CASSPLLAGVADTQYF
.	TRBJ2-2	.	TRBV4-1	TGCGCCAGCAGCCAAGAAACAGGGTCGACCGGGGAGCTGTTTTTT	CASSQETGSTGELFF
TRBD2	TRBJ2-7	.	TRBV6-1	TGTGCCAGCAGTGAGGCCGCGTGGCGGCGGGAGCGTCCCTACGAGCAGTACTTC	CASSEAAWRRERPYEQYF
.	TRBJ2-2	once	TRBV7-6	TGTGCCAGCAGCTTAGCGTTAGTCCTAAACACCGGGGAGCTGTTTTTT	CASSLALVLNTGELFF
.	TRBJ2-7	.	TRBV28	TGTGCCAGCAGAGAAAGGGGTGCCTACGAGCAGTACTTC	CASRERGAYEQYF
.	TRBJ1-1	once	TRBV5-1	TGCGCCAGCAGCCAGACCCTGAACACTGAAGCTTTCTTT	CASSQTLNTEAFF
.	TRBJ1-1	.	TRBV2	TGTGCCAGCCCCGGGGCCCCAGGTCAAGCTTTCTTT	CASPGAPGQAFF
.	TRBJ1-2	.	TRBV27	TGTGCCAGCAGTTTAGCAGGGAGAGGCTACACCTTC	CASSLAGRGYTF
TRBD1	TRBJ2-1	.	TRBV27	TGTGCCAGCAGTTTATCCAACAGGGGGCTCTACAATGAGCAGTTCTTC	CASSLSNRGLYNEQFF
TRBD1	TRBJ2-2	.	TRBV11-1	TGTGCCAGCAGCTTTGGACAGGGTGGCCCCGGGGAGCTGTTTTTT	CASSFGQGGPGELFF
.	TRBJ1-1	.	TRBV5-5	TGTGCCGGAAACAAGGATCTGAACACTGAAGCTTTCTTT	CAGNKDLNTEAFF
.	TRBJ1-2	.	TRBV7-9	TGTGCCAGCAGTCTAGGGGTGGTCGGTGGCTACACCTTC	CASSLGVVGGYTF
TRBD1	TRBJ2-2	.	TRBV19	TGTGCCAGTAACCCTATATCTTTGGACAGGGCTCCCGGGGAGCTGTTTTTT	CASNPISLDRAPGELFF
.	TRBJ2-2	.	TRBV19	TGTGCCAGTATTTACGGCACCGGGGAGCTGTTTTTT	CASIYGTGELFF
.	TRBJ1-1	once	TRBV19	TGTGCCAGTGGGTGGGAGAACACTGAAGCTTTCTTT	CASGWENTEAFF
TRBD1	TRBJ1-6	.	TRBV2	TGTGCCAGCAGTCATTCGACAGGGGGCGGGGGCTATAATTCACCCCTCCACTTT	CASSHSTGGGGYNSPLHF
.	TRBJ2-4	.	TRBV6-1	TGTGCCAGCCTCGAGACTCGGAAAAGCGACATTCAGTACTTC	CASLETRKSDIQYF
.	TRBJ2-1	.	TRBV27	TGTGCCAGCAGCGCGGGACTGTTCTACAATGAGCAGTTCTTC	CASSAGLFYNEQFF
.	TRBJ2-7	.	TRBV27	TGTGCCAGCAGTTTAACTAGTTCCTACGAGCAGTACTTC	CASSLTSSYEQYF
TRBD2	TRBJ2-3	.	TRBV7-6	TGTGCCAGCAGCCCGACTAGCGGGGGACCCCTTGGGGGGACAGATACGCAGTATTTT	CASSPTSGGPLGGTDTQYF
.	TRBJ1-2	.	TRBV27	TGTGCCAGCACCCCCGGGGGGAACTATGGCTACACCTTC	CASTPGGNYGYTF
TRBD2	TRBJ2-7	.	TRBV19	TGTGCCAGTAGTATAGCGGCGGGGGACGAGCAGTACTTC	CASSIAAGDEQYF
.	TRBJ2-1	.	TRBV11-3	TGTGCCAGCAGCGACCGATTTTCCTACAATGAGCAGTTCTTC	CASSDRFSYNEQFF
.	TRBJ2-7	.	TRBV9	TGTGCCAGCAGCGCCGGGATTGAGCAGTACTTC	CASSAGIEQYF
.	TRBJ1-4	.	TRBV4-1	TGCGCCAGCAGCCAAACAGAGACAACTAATGAAAAACTGTTTTTT	CASSQTETTNEKLFF
.	TRBJ1-1	.	TRBV5-5	TGTGCCAGCAGCCCCGCGTGGGGCCACACTGAAGCTTTCTTT	CASSPAWGHTEAFF
.	TRBJ1-2	.	TRBV21-1	TGTGCCAGCAGCAAGGGGGGGGACTATGGCTACACCTTC	CASSKGGDYGYTF
.	TRBJ2-7	.	TRBV6-5	TGTGCCAGCGGGTCTGTAATCGAGCAGTACTTC	CASGSVIEQYF
.	TRBJ2-7	.	TRBV9	TGTGCCAGCAGCCCCAGCCCGGGGGACTCCTACGAGCAGTACTTC	CASSPSPGDSYEQYF
TRBD1	TRBJ2-7	.	TRBV4-1	TGCGCCAGCAGCCAAGCGGACAGGGGGACCTACGAGCAGTACTTC	CASSQADRGTYEQYF
.	TRBJ2-3	.	TRBV11-2	TGTGCCAGCAGCTTAGAGATGGGGGGCAGCACAGATACGCAGTATTTT	CASSLEMGGSTDTQYF
TRBD1	TRBJ2-2	once	TRBV5-4	TGTGCCAGCAGCGGGTCAGGGGGCCCCCAAAACGTTGACACCGGGGAGCTGTTTTTT	CASSGSGGPQNVDTGELFF